One and the same sample provided the 10 T cell receptor beta chains below, sequenced in a study of T cell responses to AZD1222 COVID-19 vaccine. The repertoire was sequenced with immunoSEQ multiplex PCR; TCRdb's copy has only in-frame clones and lacks some. The sample has under 130,000 clones; 91% are singletons. The source material was peripheral blood, sampled on day 0 of AZD1222 vaccination. Receptor source: an adult in good health.

V gene TRBV19 combines with J gene TRBJ2-3, with 9 bases aligning to TRBD2. Per germline, CDR1 LNHDA and CDR2 SQIVND (reference sequence). J lost 5 bases, V lost 5 bases, and 8 bases had no gene match. The CDR3 sequence is 15 residues long. The CDR3: CASSVTSGRLDTQYF. The CDR3 DNA is TGTGCCAGTAGTGTTACCAGCGGGAGGCTAGATACGCAGTATTTT.

The chain carries TRBV28 and TRBJ2-1; possible D gene TRBD2, 6 bases. The CDR3 consists of 15 residues. In germline, CDR1 is MDHEN, CDR2 SYDVKM. V was cut by 6 bases and J by 9 bases, with 21 bases left in between. Written as DNA, the CDR3 is TGTGCCAGCAGCGAAACCGGGAGCTTTCCCGCTGAGCAGTTCTTC. It codes for CASSETGSFPAEQFF.

The V gene is TRBV4-2, the J gene TRBJ2-7, with 7 bases fitting TRBD1. CDR3 length: 14 amino acids. Germline V lookup: CDR1 LGHNA, CDR2 YNFKEQ. V trimming: 0 bases; J trimming: 4 bases; junction bases outside the gene matches: 3. The CDR3 loop is CASSQDDRVYEQYF. The CDR3 DNA follows: TGTGCCAGCAGCCAAGATGACAGGGTGTACGAGCAGTACTTC.

The chain has TRBV28 and TRBJ1-6, with 7 nucleotides matching TRBD1. V trimming: 6 bases; J trimming: 12 bases; junction bases outside the gene matches: 11. Per the germline V gene, CDR1 is MDHEN and CDR2 is SYDVKM. This CDR3 comprises 14 residues. CDR3 sequence reads: CASSEGQFQVPLHF. In nucleotides, the CDR3 is TGTGCCAGCAGCGAGGGACAGTTTCAGGTACCCCTCCACTTT. Based on the CDR3 plus reference TRBV28 and TRBJ1-6, the full variable domain is DVKVTQSSRYLVKRTGEKVFLECVQDMDHENMFWYRQDPGLGLRLIYFSYDVKMKEKGDIPEGYSVSREKKERFSLILESASTNQTSMYLCASSEGQFQVPLHFGNGTRLTVT.

This chain connects TRBV6-4 to TRBJ2-1, with TRBD1 identical over 9 bases. With 5 bases clipped from V and 5 bases from J, the junction kept 7 bases outside the gene matches. The germline gives CDR1 MRHNA, CDR2 SNTAGT. The CDR3 covers 15 residues. CDR3 sequence reads: CASSPGTGQNNEQFF. The CDR3 DNA is TGTGCCAGCAGTCCCGGGACAGGGCAGAACAATGAGCAGTTCTTC.

J is TRBJ2-7 and V is TRBV7-9; 11 nucleotides line up with TRBD1. Looked up from germline, CDR1 is SEHNR and CDR2 is FQNEAQ (reference sequence). This CDR3 comprises 15 residues. V lost 1 base to trimming and J lost 3 bases; unmatched junction nucleotides: 2. The CDR3 loop is CASSLVGTGGYEQYF. The CDR3 DNA reads as TGTGCCAGCAGCTTAGTCGGGACAGGGGGCTACGAGCAGTACTTC.

The chain has TRBV28 and TRBJ2-1; perhaps TRBD2 as D (6 bases). V was trimmed by 0 bases and J by 9 bases, leaving 9 bases between them. The CDR3 extends over 13 amino acids. Germline V gene lookup returns CDR1 MDHEN and CDR2 SYDVKM. In nucleotides, the CDR3 is TGTGCCAGCAGTTTATGGGAGGGAGGTGAGCAGTTCTTC. It yields the protein CASSLWEGGEQFF.

The chain joins TRBV19 to TRBJ2-1; TRBD2 is a possible D gene (6 bases). Between the trimmed V and J ends, which lost 10 bases and 3 bases, there was a span of 16 bases. The CDR3 covers 14 residues. Looked up from germline, CDR1 is LNHDA and CDR2 is SQIVND (reference sequence). Here the CDR3 DNA reads TGTGCCACCGGGGGTGGGACTCTCTACAATGAGCAGTTCTTC. The encoded protein is CATGGGTLYNEQFF.

The chain uses TRBV5-1 and TRBJ2-7; D is ambiguous. CDR1 is SGHRS, CDR2 YFSETQ, per germline. The CDR3 loop spans 14 amino acids. V lost 5 bases, J lost 6 bases, and 18 bases lay in between. CDR3: CASRKRTSTGEQYF. Written as DNA, the CDR3 is TGCGCCAGCAGGAAACGGACCTCTACGGGCGAGCAGTACTTC.

The rearrangement joins TRBV18 to TRBJ2-5; D gene ambiguous. Germline V gene sequence: CDR1 KGHSH, CDR2 LQKENI. This CDR3 is 12 amino acids long. V was shortened by 3 bases and J by 5 bases, with 7 bases between the two germline ends. CDR3 sequence reads: CASSPPGETQYF. The CDR3 nucleotides read TGTGCCAGCTCACCCCCGGGTGAGACCCAGTACTTC.